This TCR beta chain was retrieved from a study of blood T cell repertoires in COVID-19. The method was immunoSEQ multiplex PCR; TCRdb's version includes in-frame clones alone and lacks a portion of them. The table includes some 120,000 clones, 60% to 80% detected once. Sequencing input: peripheral blood. This sequence was found in a human donor in a cohort sampled during active COVID-19.

The CDR3 spells CASSWPGTDYEQYF. CDR3 in DNA: TGTGCCAGCAGCTGGCCCGGGACAGACTACGAGCAGTACTTC. The chain combines TRBV11-2 with TRBJ2-7; 7 bases line up with TRBD1. The CDR3 consists of 14 residues. Losses at the gene ends were 4 bases for V and 3 bases for J; bases not matched to a gene: 6. Germline CDR1 is SGHAT and CDR2 is FQNNGV.